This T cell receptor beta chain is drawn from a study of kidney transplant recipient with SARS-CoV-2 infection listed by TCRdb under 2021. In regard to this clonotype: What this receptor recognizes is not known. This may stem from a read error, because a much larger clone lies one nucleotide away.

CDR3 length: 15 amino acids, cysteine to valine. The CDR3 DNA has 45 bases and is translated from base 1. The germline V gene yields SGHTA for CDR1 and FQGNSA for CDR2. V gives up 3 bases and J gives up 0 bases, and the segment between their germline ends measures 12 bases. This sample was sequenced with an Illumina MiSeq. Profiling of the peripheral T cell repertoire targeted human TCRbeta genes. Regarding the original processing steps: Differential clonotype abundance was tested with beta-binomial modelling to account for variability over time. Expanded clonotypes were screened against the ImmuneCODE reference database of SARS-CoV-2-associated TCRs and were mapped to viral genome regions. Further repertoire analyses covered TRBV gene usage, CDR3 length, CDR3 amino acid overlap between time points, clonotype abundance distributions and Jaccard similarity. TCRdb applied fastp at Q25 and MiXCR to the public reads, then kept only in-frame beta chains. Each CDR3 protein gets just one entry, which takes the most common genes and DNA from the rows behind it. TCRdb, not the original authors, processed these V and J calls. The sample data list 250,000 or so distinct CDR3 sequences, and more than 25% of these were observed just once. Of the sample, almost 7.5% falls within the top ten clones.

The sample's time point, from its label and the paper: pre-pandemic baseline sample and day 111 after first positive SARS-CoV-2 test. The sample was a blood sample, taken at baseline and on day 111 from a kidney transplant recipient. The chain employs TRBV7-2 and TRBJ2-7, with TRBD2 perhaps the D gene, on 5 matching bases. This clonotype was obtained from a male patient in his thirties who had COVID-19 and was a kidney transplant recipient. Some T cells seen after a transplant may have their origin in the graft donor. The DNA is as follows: TGTGCCAGCAGCTTGAGGGCCTACCACTCCTACGAGCAGTACGTC. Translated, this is CASSLRAYHSYEQYV.